What follows is one TCR beta chain and its context. The antigen is not known. This record belongs to a study of T cell responses to AZD1222 COVID-19 vaccine. Study conclusions and caveats: Possibly, clonal diversity was underestimated; donors were largely white British and included more females. There were repertoire samples only from the period after the peak T cell response.

The CDR3 is 13 amino acids. Trimming removed 5 bases at V and 4 bases at J, with 11 bases between. CDR1 is MGHDK, CDR2 SYGVNS, per germline. Profiling relied on immunoSEQ multiplex PCR, and the TCRdb table lists in-frame clones only, not all of them. The sample holds more than 140,000 clones; approximately 89% are singletons and the top ten take around 5%. This chain uses TRBV25-1 with TRBJ1-1, with unresolved D. This sequence originates from an adult in good health. Sequenced here: peripheral blood, sampled on day 0 of AZD1222 vaccination. The CDR3 DNA follows: TGTGCCAGCAGTTATGGGGAGGTCACTGAAGCTTTCTTT. Protein: CASSYGEVTEAFF. Drawing the rest from reference TRBV25-1 and TRBJ1-1, the complete variable domain is EADIYQTPRYLVIGTGKKITLECSQTMGHDKMYWYQQDPGMELHLIHYSYGVNSTEKGDLSSESTVSRIRTEHFPLTLESARPSHTSQYLCASSYGEVTEAFFGQGTRLTVV.